These 21 T cell receptor beta chains originate from one sample sequenced in a study of long-term antiretroviral therapy in people with HIV. Sequencing used immunoSEQ v3.0 at survey level. Clones were read by immunoSEQ multiplex PCR, and TCRdb kept only the in-frame ones, dropping some. Among about 24,000 clones listed, about 86% were seen once. Sequenced material: unsorted PBMCs, taken 1.2 years after starting antiretroviral therapy. The receptors were gathered from a man aged 50 to 59 with HIV.

V gene TRBV19 combines with J gene TRBJ2-1, with TRBD2 identical over 8 bases. The V and J ends lost 5 bases and 6 bases, in that order; junction bases with no gene match: 9. The CDR3 is made up of 15 amino acids. CDR1 and CDR2 (germline): LNHDA, SQIVND (reference sequence). The CDR3: CASSGWGTSSNEQFF. CDR3 nucleotide sequence: TGTGCCAGTAGTGGCTGGGGGACTAGTAGCAATGAGCAGTTCTTC.

The rearrangement joins TRBV11-2 to TRBJ2-1, with 9 bases lining up with TRBD2. Germline lookup yields CDR1 SGHAT and CDR2 FQNNGV. J was trimmed by 14 bases and V by 5 bases; bases with no gene match: 10. This CDR3 has 13 amino acids. CDR3 sequence reads: CASSPLSSGNKFF. The CDR3 nucleotides are TGTGCCAGCAGCCCTTTGTCTAGCGGGAATAAGTTCTTC.

V gene TRBV28 combines with J gene TRBJ1-1; 9 nucleotides align to TRBD1. The CDR3 is made up of 15 amino acids. Germline assignment: CDR1 MDHEN and CDR2 SYDVKM. V lost 7 bases to trimming and J lost 6 bases; unmatched junction nucleotides: 12. Here the CDR3 reads CASIPWGTGRPEAFF. The CDR3 DNA reads TGTGCCAGCATTCCTTGGGGGACAGGGCGCCCTGAAGCTTTCTTT.

V gene TRBV19 combines with J gene TRBJ2-1; D gene unclear. Germline values: CDR1 LNHDA, CDR2 SQIVND (reference sequence). V was pared by 3 bases and J by 4 bases, with 7 bases between. The CDR3 totals 13 residues. The CDR3 loop reads CASSMNRYNEQFF. CDR3 in DNA: TGTGCCAGTAGTATGAACAGATACAATGAGCAGTTCTTC.

The chain carries TRBV29-1 and TRBJ1-4; D uncertain. The CDR3 runs to 13 residues. Trimming left V 3 bases short and J 5 bases short, with 10 bases between. Germline CDR1 reads SQVTM; CDR2 reads ANQGSEA. The CDR3 DNA sequence: TGCAGCGTTGATAGAAGGAGAAATGAAAAACTGTTTTTT. Residues: CSVDRRRNEKLFF.

The V gene is TRBV7-2, the J gene TRBJ2-3; D perhaps matches TRBD2 (6 bases). Trimming cost V 1 base and J 2 bases, with 10 bases left between them. The CDR3 loop spans 15 amino acids. Per the germline V gene, CDR1 is SGHTA and CDR2 is FQGNSA. CDR3 nucleotide sequence: TGTGCCAGCAGCTTAGGTGGGGGGACCACAGATACGCAGTATTTT. Translating it yields CASSLGGGTTDTQYF.

This clone was observed once. The chain links TRBV6-5 to TRBJ2-3; D gene unclear. Germline CDR1 is MNHEY and CDR2 is SVGAGI. This CDR3 contains 14 residues. V was shortened by 2 bases and J by 4 bases, with 10 bases between the two germline ends. CDR3 sequence: CASSYVVGSDTQYF. CDR3 coding DNA: TGTGCCAGCAGTTACGTGGTAGGGTCAGATACGCAGTATTTT.

There are a few counts of this clone. The chain combines TRBV6-5 with TRBJ1-1; the D is unclear. V gave up 4 bases and J gave up 2 bases, with 14 bases separating them. This CDR3 comprises 15 residues. CDR1 MNHEY and CDR2 SVGAGI come from the germline V gene. The CDR3 DNA reads as TGTGCCAGCAGTTCCACCAATTTATTAAACACTGAAGCTTTCTTT. The encoded protein is CASSSTNLLNTEAFF.

The rearrangement uses TRBV13 and TRBJ2-2; 7 bases are a match to TRBD2. CDR3 size: 16 residues. With 5 bases clipped from V and 5 bases from J, the junction kept 11 bases outside the gene matches. Germline CDR1 is PRHDT and CDR2 is FYEKMQ (reference sequence). Here the CDR3 DNA reads TGTGCCAGCAGCGCCACGAGTAGCGGGTTTACCGGGGAGCTGTTTTTT. Protein product: CASSATSSGFTGELFF. Together with reference TRBV13 and TRBJ2-2, the CDR3 gives the full variable domain: AAGVIQSPRHLIKEKRETATLKCYPIPRHDTVYWYQQGPGQDPQFLISFYEKMQSDKGSIPDRFSAQQFSDYHSELNMSSLELGDSALYFCASSATSSGFTGELFFGEGSRLTVL.

The rearrangement joins TRBV6-5 to TRBJ2-2; 8 nucleotides match TRBD1. V shed 4 bases, J shed 1 base, and the junction held 2 bases outside the gene matches. The CDR3 runs 15 residues. Germline loops: CDR1 MNHEY, CDR2 SVGAGI. The CDR3 DNA is TGTGCCAGCAGTTCCGGACAGGGGAACACCGGGGAGCTGTTTTTT. Its translation is CASSSGQGNTGELFF.

In this sample, this clone turned up a few times. The V and J genes are TRBV5-6 and TRBJ2-7; D gene unclear. The germline gives CDR1 SGHDT, CDR2 YYEEEE. Between the trimmed V and J ends, which lost 1 base and 2 bases, there was a span of 10 bases. The CDR3 loop spans 14 amino acids. The CDR3, as DNA: TGTGCCAGCAGCTTGCTTGGCAGACCCTACGAGCAGTACTTC. Protein product: CASSLLGRPYEQYF.

This chain connects TRBV11-2 to TRBJ2-3; 12 positions match TRBD2. Germline V gene sequence: CDR1 SGHAT, CDR2 FQNNGV. V lost 5 bases and J lost 2; bases outside the gene matches: 8. The CDR3 totals 17 residues. DNA for the CDR3: TGTGCCAGCAGCCCGCGACTAGCGGGGGTTGACACAGATACGCAGTATTTT. It encodes CASSPRLAGVDTDTQYF.

V is TRBV7-2 and J is TRBJ2-1; TRBD1 matches 8 bases. Trimming removed 5 bases from V and 6 bases from J; junction bases left unmatched: 9. CDR3 size: 15 residues. The germline V gene has CDR1 SGHTA and CDR2 FQGNSA. The CDR3 DNA follows: TGTGCCAGCAGCCCGGACAGGGCCTATAGCAATGAGCAGTTCTTC. Translation gives CASSPDRAYSNEQFF.

V and J are TRBV19 and TRBJ1-3; maybe TRBD1 (6 bases). V lost 9 bases and J lost 3, with 24 bases in between. Looked up from germline, CDR1 is LNHDA and CDR2 is SQIVND (reference sequence). The length of the CDR3 is 17 residues. The CDR3 DNA reads as TGTGCCAGCTTCGGTATGGGGGCGCGGGCACTTGGAAACACCATATATTTT. Encoded protein: CASFGMGARALGNTIYF.

The chain employs TRBV11-2 and TRBJ2-3; no clear D gene. Germline loops: CDR1 SGHAT, CDR2 FQNNGV. The CDR3 contains 13 residues. V lost 2 bases and J 5 bases, leaving 8 bases between the germline ends. The CDR3 region has the DNA TGTGCCAGCAGCTTAACGAGTCAAGATACGCAGTATTTT. Translated: CASSLTSQDTQYF.

This chain joins TRBV28 and TRBJ1-2; D call uncertain. The V end was cut by 6 bases, the J end by 1 base, with 6 bases between. CDR3 size: 12 residues. Per the germline V gene, CDR1 is MDHEN and CDR2 is SYDVKM. The CDR3 DNA reads TGTGCCAGCAGCTCCTTTAACTATGGCTACACCTTC. This gives the protein CASSSFNYGYTF.

This rearrangement joins TRBV2 to TRBJ2-3, with TRBD2 identical over 8 bases. Unmatched junction bases numbered 6, after V lost 8 bases and J lost 2 bases. CDR1 is SNHLY, CDR2 FYNNEI, per germline. The CDR3 is 14 amino acids. CDR3 loop: CASSAGGSTDTQYF. As DNA, the CDR3 is TGTGCCAGCTCGGCGGGGGGATCCACAGATACGCAGTATTTT.

The chain employs TRBV6-1 and TRBJ1-1, with D perhaps TRBD1 (5 bases). Germline V gene data show CDR1 as MNHNS and CDR2 as SASEGT. Trimming took 1 base from V and 6 from J, leaving 12 bases between them. This CDR3 is 14 amino acids long. CDR3 sequence (DNA): TGTGCCAGCAGTGAAGGCAGGGAGAGGTCTGAAGCTTTCTTT. This translates into CASSEGRERSEAFF.

This sequence joins TRBV11-2 and TRBJ2-2, with 11 bases fitting TRBD2. The CDR3 runs 17 residues. The junction had 11 bases not matched to a gene; V was cut back by 4 bases and J by 7 bases. CDR1 SGHAT and CDR2 FQNNGV come from the germline V gene. CDR3 sequence reads: CASSSRGSGGANGELFF. The CDR3, as DNA: TGTGCCAGCAGCTCCCGGGGTAGCGGGGGGGCTAACGGGGAGCTGTTTTTT.

CDR3 DNA: TGTGCCAGTCAGTTCTCCTCTGGAAACACCATATATTTT. Its protein product is CASQFSSGNTIYF. The chain recombines TRBV18 with TRBJ1-3; the D is unclear. CDR1 and CDR2 from the germline V gene are KGHSH and LQKENI. V was shortened by 9 bases and J by 0 bases, with 9 bases between the two germline ends. This CDR3 spans 13 amino acids.

This clone has more than one count but fewer than ten. The gene calls are TRBV19 and TRBJ2-7, with 8 bases lining up with TRBD1. V shed 5 bases and J 6 bases; nucleotides not matched to a gene: 6. The CDR3 consists of 13 residues. CDR1 LNHDA and CDR2 SQIVND come from the germline V gene (reference sequence). The CDR3 loop reads CASSAPTGVEQYF. DNA for the CDR3: TGTGCCAGTAGTGCCCCGACAGGGGTCGAGCAGTACTTC.